Here is one T cell receptor beta chain with its context. The record originates from a study of blood T cell repertoires in COVID-19. Across the whole study: COVID-19 samples collected from the United States, Italy and Spain covered acute and convalescent phases. Nucleic acid was either cDNA or gDNA, and it came from T cells, B-cell-depleted T cells, or PBMCs.

CDR3 length: 14 residues. Germline CDR1 is SGHVS and CDR2 is FQNEAQ. With V trimmed by 6 bases and J by 0 bases, 4 bases remained unmatched. In the original analysis: Estimation of nucleated cell counts relied on the amplification of reference gene primers. Clones were sequenced by immunoSEQ multiplex PCR, and TCRdb holds only the in-frame ones, with some missing. V and J calls and clone size come straight from that table; D and trimming were deduced from the DNA. The sample includes 150,000 to 180,000 clones, around 83% of them seen just once. The clonotype originates from a woman aged 55 to 70 with COVID-19, enrolled during active disease. Sample: peripheral blood. The J gene is TRBJ1-1, the V gene TRBV7-8; 7 bases line up with TRBD1. CDR3 amino acids: CASRTGTVNTEAFF. CDR3 DNA sequence: TGTGCCAGCAGAACCGGGACAGTGAACACTGAAGCTTTCTTT.